The clone carrying this T cell receptor beta chain has just one count. In germline, CDR1 is DFQATT, CDR2 SNEGSKA (reference sequence). Trimming removed 1 base at V and 8 bases at J, with 6 bases between. The CDR3 is made up of 11 amino acids. This sample stems from a study of blood T cell repertoires in COVID-19. About the study: There were acute and convalescent COVID-19 samples, and they came from the United States, Italy and Spain. T cells, B-cell-depleted T cells, or PBMCs provided the cDNA or gDNA that served as material.

Per the authors' pipeline: Reference gene primers were amplified, and this amplification served to estimate nucleated cell counts. Assay used: immunoSEQ multiplex PCR; TCRdb lists only in-frame clones, some missing. That table is the source of V, J and clone size, and D and trimming were worked out from the DNA. The sample has about 150,000 clones, 70% to 90% seen once. The chain has TRBV20-1 and TRBJ1-3, with D maybe TRBD1 (5 bases). Material for sequencing was peripheral blood. This sequence was found in a man in his 60s with COVID-19, enrolled during active disease. The DNA for the CDR3 is TGCAGTGCTAGAGGGGGGGACACCATATATTTT. It specifies CSARGGDTIYF.